This T cell receptor (beta chain) was captured in a study of blood T cells in healthy people across ages. Note on this clonotype: With a much larger clone just one base away, this may be a read error.

PCR was performed a second time for 7 to 11 cycles using a sample-barcoded 5' primer and a J-beta primer mix. TCRdb passed the 5' RACE reads through MiXCR, listing each CDR3 protein once. The sample holds approximately 810,000 distinct CDR3 sequences, under 30% seen once. This receptor was identified in a woman aged 80 or over in good health. Sample: blood.

For the CDR3, the DNA is TGTGCCTGCACCGACAGGGACTTTGGGGCCAACGTCCTGACTTTC. Translating gives CACTDRDFGANVLTF. The chain uses TRBV2 and TRBJ2-6; perhaps TRBD1 as D (7 bases). Trimming stripped 11 bases from V and 3 bases from J, with 17 bases between. The germline gives CDR1 SNHLY, CDR2 FYNNEI. CDR3 length: 15 amino acids. Variable domain in full (rest from reference TRBV2 and TRBJ2-6): EPEVTQTPSHQVTQMGQEVILRCVPISNHLYFYWYRQILGQKVEFLVSFYNNEISEKSEIFDDQFSVERPDGSNFTLKIRSTKLEDSAMYFCACTDRDFGANVLTFGAGSRLTVL.